This T cell receptor beta chain comes out of a study of shared clonotypes between healthy human individuals. The study, taken as a whole, reports: Relative to their counterparts shared across all four donors, non-shared clonotypes exhibited diminished generation probabilities. There were few donors, and this limited the genetic and exposure-history diversity represented.

It was across several immunoSEQ plates that each subset's genomic DNA was evenly split. The repertoire was sequenced with immunoSEQ multiplex PCR; TCRdb's copy has only in-frame clones and lacks some. Here the sample spans over a million clones, approximately 80% being singletons. Participating donors were healthy, HIV-negative adults free of recent acute infections or vaccinations. In regard to this clone: Its antigen is undetermined.

V shed 2 bases and J shed 6 bases, with 10 bases lying between them. CDR1 SGHTA and CDR2 FQGNSA come from the germline V gene. This CDR3 contains 14 residues. The chain carries TRBV7-2 and TRBJ2-2, with D hard to call. Sequences were obtained from memory CD4+ T cells from PBMCs. Indicated subset: CD45RA-negative fraction. The sequence came from a man aged 18 to 29 in good health. Some clones in this sample may be carry-over from other donors' samples. DNA of the CDR3: TGTGCCAGCAGCTTATATATCGGGTCCGGGGAGCTGTTTTTT. It specifies CASSLYIGSGELFF.